The present T cell receptor beta chain was sequenced within a study of cytomegalovirus exposure and HLA in healthy donors. Germline V gives CDR1 LNHDA, CDR2 SQIVND (reference sequence). CDR3 length: 17 amino acids. V was clipped by 3 bases and J by 0 bases; unmatched bases: 8. TCRdb keeps only in-frame clones here, not all; method: immunoSEQ multiplex PCR. Counted here are around 160,000 clones, more than 75% occurring once; the ten biggest clones make up 2.5% to 3%. The V gene is TRBV19, the J gene TRBJ2-7; 10 bases match TRBD2. The sequencing sample was made of PBMCs. This clonotype was obtained from a man younger than 35 in good health and CMV-seronegative. The CDR3 region is CASSISPSGGFSYEQYF. As DNA, the CDR3 is TGTGCCAGTAGTATCTCCCCTAGCGGGGGATTCTCCTACGAGCAGTACTTC.